A selection of T cell receptor beta chains follows, all from one sample in a study of CD8+CD57+ T cells in acquired aplastic anemia. TCRdb reprocessed the reads via MiXCR and lists one record per CDR3 protein. The sample holds 130,000 or so distinct CDR3 sequences; roughly two fifths are singletons and the top ten take almost 8.5%. The sequencing sample was made of sorted CD4+, CD8+, or CD8+CD57+ T cells (not recorded which) from PBMCs. These receptors all come from a human donor in good health, serving as a control. Each CDR3 is given with its conserved first and last residue. A D gene is named only where the DNA matches it firmly. Clone size appears in some rows only: once, few, many, or a class for an expanded clone.

D gene	V gene	J gene	clone size	CDR3 DNA	CDR3 protein
TRBD2	TRBV15	TRBJ2-1	many	TGTGCCACCAGCAGAAGTAAGGGACTAGCGGGAAGCGGTGAGCAGTTCTTC	CATSRSKGLAGSGEQFF
NA	TRBV5-1	TRBJ2-5	many	TGCGCCAGCAGCCATCACCAAGAGACCCAGTACTTC	CASSHHQETQYF
TRBD1	TRBV4-1	TRBJ2-3	NA	TGCGCCAGCAGCCAAGTTAGGAGACAGGGCCACGATACGCAGTATTTT	CASSQVRRQGHDTQYF
NA	TRBV5-1	TRBJ2-1	many	TGCGCCAGCAGCTTGGGGCCCTGGGGTAATGAGCAGTTCTTC	CASSLGPWGNEQFF
NA	TRBV19	TRBJ2-7	NA	TGTGCCAGTAATGGGGACATTGGTCTCGAGCAGTACTTC	CASNGDIGLEQYF
TRBD1	TRBV10-3	TRBJ1-1	many	TGTGCCATCAGTGAGCACAGGGGCACTGAAGCTTTCTTT	CAISEHRGTEAFF
NA	TRBV10-1	TRBJ2-3	many	TGCGCCAGCAGTAGTAACAGGGGGGGAGCATCAGATACGCAGTATTTT	CASSSNRGGASDTQYF
TRBD1	TRBV2	TRBJ1-1	many	TGTGCCAGCAGACCTACAACAGGGGGGGGGACTGAAGCTTTCTTT	CASRPTTGGGTEAFF
TRBD1	TRBV10-3	TRBJ1-2	many	TGTGCCATCAGTTCATCCTACGGACAGGGGGCTGGAGGCTATGGCTACACCTTC	CAISSSYGQGAGGYGYTF
NA	TRBV24-1	TRBJ2-3	NA	TGTGCCACCAGTGATGGGGGTCGAGATACGCAGTATTTT	CATSDGGRDTQYF
TRBD2	TRBV29-1	TRBJ2-1	many	TGCAGCGTTGAATTAGGACTAGCGGTAAGCTCCTACAATGAGCAGTTCTTC	CSVELGLAVSSYNEQFF
TRBD2	TRBV7-9	TRBJ2-7	many	TGTGCCAGCAGCACCGAGGTTAGCGGGAGGGAGAGCTCCTACGAGCAGTACTTC	CASSTEVSGRESSYEQYF
NA	TRBV14	TRBJ2-7	many	TGTGCCAGCAGCCAGTTTGGGGAGCAGTACTTC	CASSQFGEQYF
NA	TRBV9	TRBJ2-7	many	TGTGCCAGCAGCGTAGCCCCGAGCGGAGTTGGGGAGCAGTACTTC	CASSVAPSGVGEQYF
NA	TRBV29-1	TRBJ1-2	few	TGCAGCGTTGAACCGCATCCGGCACGATCCCACTATGGCTACACCTTC	CSVEPHPARSHYGYTF
NA	TRBV24-1	TRBJ2-1	many	TGTGCCACCAGTGATGGGGACCGTGACAATGAGCAGTTCTTC	CATSDGDRDNEQFF
NA	TRBV12-5	TRBJ1-1	many	TGTGCTAGTGGTCAGAACACTGAAGCTTTCTTT	CASGQNTEAFF